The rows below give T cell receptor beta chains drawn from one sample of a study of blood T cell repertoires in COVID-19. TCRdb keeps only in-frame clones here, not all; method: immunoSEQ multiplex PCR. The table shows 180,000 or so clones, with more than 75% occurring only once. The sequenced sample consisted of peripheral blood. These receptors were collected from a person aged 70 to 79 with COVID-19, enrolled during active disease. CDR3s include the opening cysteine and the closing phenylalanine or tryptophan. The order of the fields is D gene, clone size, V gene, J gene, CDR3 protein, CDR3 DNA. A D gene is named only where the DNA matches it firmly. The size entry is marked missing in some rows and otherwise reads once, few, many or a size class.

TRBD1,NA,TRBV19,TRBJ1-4,CASGRDRAGEKLFF,TGTGCCAGTGGGAGGGACAGGGCTGGTGAAAAACTGTTTTTT
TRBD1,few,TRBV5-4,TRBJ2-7,CASSETGGSYEQYF,TGTGCCAGCAGCGAGACAGGGGGTTCGTACGAGCAGTACTTC
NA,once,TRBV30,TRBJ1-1,CAWGRVTEAFF,TGTGCCTGGGGGAGGGTAACTGAAGCTTTCTTT
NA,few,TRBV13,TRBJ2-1,CASSLFGRGEQFF,TGTGCCAGCAGCTTATTTGGTAGGGGTGAGCAGTTCTTC
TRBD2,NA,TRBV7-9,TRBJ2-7,CASSPGLAGGKGTYEQYF,TGTGCCAGCAGCCCGGGACTAGCGGGAGGCAAAGGGACCTACGAGCAGTACTTC
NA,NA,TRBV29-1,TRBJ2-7,CSAKRGSEQYF,TGCAGCGCGAAAAGGGGGTCCGAGCAGTACTTC
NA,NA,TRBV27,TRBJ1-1,CASSPGLGTEAFF,TGTGCCAGCAGTCCCGGGTTGGGCACTGAAGCTTTCTTT
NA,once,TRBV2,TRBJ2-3,CASGIRSSADTQYF,TGTGCCAGCGGGATCAGATCTAGCGCAGATACGCAGTATTTT
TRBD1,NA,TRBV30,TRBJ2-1,CAWDDRGYGNEQFF,TGTGCCTGGGACGACAGGGGTTATGGAAATGAGCAGTTCTTC
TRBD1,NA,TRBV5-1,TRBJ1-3,CASNPGQDSGNTIYF,TGCGCCAGCAACCCAGGACAGGACTCTGGAAACACCATATATTTT
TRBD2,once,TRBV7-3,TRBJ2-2,CASTVSTSGTGELFF,TGTGCCAGCACCGTGTCGACTAGCGGGACCGGGGAGCTGTTTTTT
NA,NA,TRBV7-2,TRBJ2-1,CATNEEGWIDEQFF,TGTGCCACCAACGAAGAGGGATGGATTGATGAGCAGTTCTTC
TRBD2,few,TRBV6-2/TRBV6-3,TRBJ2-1,CASSATSGKHNEQFF,TGTGCCAGCAGTGCGACTAGCGGGAAACACAATGAGCAGTTCTTC